This TCR beta chain is from a study of blood T cells in healthy people across ages. Study context: Every two T cells gave about one barcoded beta molecule via template switching. Findings and limits, study-wide: Older age coincided with a roughly linear decline in TCR beta diversity per million T cells. Researchers report that TCR beta diversity correlated strongly with naive T cell percentage.

The CDR3 covers 17 residues. Germline V gives CDR1 ENHRY, CDR2 SYGVKD. J lost 1 base, V lost 3 bases, and 7 bases had no gene match. Next came a second PCR, run for roughly 6 to 11 cycles, which used a sample-barcoded 5' primer along with a J-beta primer mix. MiXCR, applied by TCRdb to the 5' RACE reads, yields one record per CDR3 protein. The sample holds just under 750,000 distinct CDR3 sequences, roughly 20% seen once. Total RNA extracted from each sample amounted to at least 5 micrograms. Details on this clonotype: What it binds is not known.

Sequencing was carried out using blood. The rearrangement uses TRBV10-3 and TRBJ1-5; 9 positions match TRBD1. The origin of this receptor is a man aged 70-80 years in good health. The CDR3 region has the DNA TGTGCCATCAGTGATAAAGGGACAGGGTTGAGCAATCAGCCCCAGCATTTT. This translates into CAISDKGTGLSNQPQHF.